The clone carrying this T cell receptor beta chain turned up a few times. The antigen is undetermined. TCRdb ran MiXCR on the 5' RACE reads and lists one entry per CDR3 protein. The data hold about 430,000 distinct CDR3 sequences, with less than 25% observed a single time. This specimen belongs to a study of T-cell memory formation after mild COVID-19. The overall study: The study found TCR clusters largely donor specific.

Trimming cost V 0 bases and J 2 bases; bases outside gene matches: 4. CDR3 length: 17 residues. Germline V gene sequence: CDR1 LGHNA, CDR2 YSLEER. Study-level findings and limits: Cross-reactive memory apparently joined, as some responding clones appeared in pre-infection memory. Clones contracting over day 15 to 85 were CD4/CD8 balanced, with later expanders leaning CD4+. Contracting CD4+ clones lay largely in CM and EM, with CD8+ ones residing in EMRA.

This receptor was identified in an adult woman who had mild COVID-19 (a few samples of this study predate the infection). Cell type and time point are not known. This rearrangement joins TRBV4-3 to TRBJ2-2, with 9 bases that match TRBD1. Sequences were obtained from PBMCs or a T cell subset sorted from them (not recorded which). The CDR3 nucleotides read TGCGCCAGCAGCCAAGATGCGACAGGGGGAAACACCGGGGAGCTGTTTTTT. It is translated as CASSQDATGGNTGELFF.